The 26 T cell receptor beta chains in this list originate from one sample, sequenced in a study of response to subunit inactivated influenza vaccine. TCRdb analysed the RT-PCR reads with MiXCR anew, one entry per CDR3 protein. The sample holds approximately 520,000 distinct CDR3 sequences, approximately 17% seen once. Specimen: CD4+ T cells sorted from PBMCs, collected 23 to 25 months after vaccination. The receptors were gathered from a man aged 45 to 75 who received an inactivated influenza vaccine.

This clonotype occurred a few times. This chain links TRBV28 with TRBJ1-2, with D perhaps TRBD1 (6 bases). With 8 bases removed from V and 4 bases from J, the gap between germline ends came to 14 bases. Looked up from germline, CDR1 is MDHEN and CDR2 is SYDVKM. CDR3 length: 13 residues. The CDR3 is CASSDSISYGYTF. The CDR3 nucleotides are TGTGCCAGCTCGGACAGTATATCCTATGGCTACACCTTC.

In its sample, this clonotype was seen a few times. This chain links TRBV6-2 or TRBV6-3 with TRBJ2-1, with D maybe TRBD1 (5 bases). In germline, CDR1 is MNHEY, CDR2 SVGEGT. This CDR3 is built from 14 residues. The V gene lost 4 bases and the J gene lost 4 bases, with 11 bases spanning the gap. The CDR3: CASSSQGTYNEQFF. CDR3 nucleotides: TGTGCCAGCAGTTCGCAGGGCACGTACAATGAGCAGTTCTTC.

The V and J genes are TRBV3-1 and TRBJ2-1, with D hard to call. This CDR3 has 12 amino acids. V lost 2 bases, J lost 9 bases, and 8 bases lay in between. The germline gives CDR1 LGHDT, CDR2 YNNKEL (reference sequence). In DNA form, the CDR3 reads TGTGCCAGCAGCCAATCTTTTGGTGAGCAGTTCTTC. Residues: CASSQSFGEQFF.

The chain carries TRBV20-1 and TRBJ2-7; D is ambiguous. V lost 1 base to trimming and J lost 3 bases, with 13 bases between them. CDR1 DFQATT and CDR2 SNEGSKA come from the germline V gene (reference sequence). The CDR3 is 14 residues long. This CDR3 reads CSARARLLLYEQYF. Written as DNA, the CDR3 is TGCAGTGCTAGAGCCCGGTTACTACTCTACGAGCAGTACTTC.

The chain combines TRBV5-1 with TRBJ2-5; TRBD1 might be the D (6 bases). The length of the CDR3 is 15 residues. The V and J ends lost 3 bases and 3 bases respectively, with 15 bases between them. CDR1 and CDR2 (germline): SGHRS, YFSETQ. The CDR3 spells CASSSFGTHEETQYF. In nucleotides, the CDR3 is TGCGCCAGCAGCTCTTTCGGGACACATGAAGAGACCCAGTACTTC. Supplemented by reference TRBV5-1 and TRBJ2-5, the full variable domain reads KAGVTQTPRYLIKTRGQQVTLSCSPISGHRSVSWYQQTPGQGLQFLFEYFSETQRNKGNFPGRFSGRQFSNSRSEMNVSTLELGDSALYLCASSSFGTHEETQYFGPGTRLLVL.

In its sample, this clonotype was seen a few times. V is TRBV20-1 and J is TRBJ2-3, with D possibly TRBD1 on 6 matching bases. Germline CDR1 is DFQATT and CDR2 is SNEGSKA (reference sequence). Trimming took off 5 bases at V and 6 bases at J, with 18 bases between the two ends. The CDR3 loop spans 14 amino acids. CDR3 nucleotide sequence: TGCAGTGCTCCCGACAGGACCCGTGGTGATACGCAGTATTTT. It is translated as CSAPDRTRGDTQYF.

This clonotype was observed a handful of times. This chain links TRBV29-1 with TRBJ2-1, with a tentative D call TRBD1 (5 bases). In germline, CDR1 is SQVTM, CDR2 ANQGSEA. The length of the CDR3 is 15 residues. The V end lost 6 bases, the J end lost 8 bases, and 23 bases lay between the germline ends. The CDR3 sequence: CSVQLGSQGFDEQFF. The CDR3 DNA sequence: TGCAGCGTCCAATTGGGCAGTCAGGGTTTCGATGAGCAGTTCTTC.

This clonotype turned up a few times. The chain has TRBV20-1 and TRBJ1-4; 8 bases match TRBD1. CDR3 size: 13 residues. Germline trimming cut 2 bases from V and 8 bases from J; bases unmatched to any gene: 4. The germline CDR1 and CDR2 sequences are DFQATT and SNEGSKA (reference sequence). The CDR3 DNA is TGCAGTGCTAGACAGGGGGCAGACGAAAAACTGTTTTTT. Translating gives CSARQGADEKLFF.

J is TRBJ1-1 and V is TRBV30; 8 nucleotides agree with TRBD1. J lost 7 bases, V lost 3 bases, and 7 bases had no gene match. The CDR3 is 13 residues long. Germline V gene lookup returns CDR1 GTSNPN and CDR2 SVGIG (reference sequence). This CDR3 reads CAWSSGGAGEAFF. CDR3 nucleotide sequence: TGTGCCTGGAGCTCAGGGGGCGCGGGTGAAGCTTTCTTT.

This clonotype was seen a handful of times. This chain joins TRBV29-1 and TRBJ1-2; D is uncertain. Deletions cut 0 bases from V and 0 bases from J, with 14 bases between. This CDR3 is 16 amino acids long. Germline CDR1 and CDR2: SQVTM and ANQGSEA. As DNA, the CDR3 is TGCAGCGTTGAAGACTCTCTGGGCAGACCTAACTATGGCTACACCTTC. Its protein is CSVEDSLGRPNYGYTF. Together with reference TRBV29-1 and TRBJ1-2, the CDR3 gives the full variable domain: SAVISQKPSRDICQRGTSLTIQCQVDSQVTMMFWYRQQPGQSLTLIATANQGSEATYESGFVIDKFPISRPNLTFSTLTVSNMSPEDSSIYLCSVEDSLGRPNYGYTFGSGTRLTVV.

Points on this clonotype: The junction and the germline gene differ at one end; a read error may be behind it. The V and J genes are TRBV11-1 and TRBJ1-5; a possible D gene is TRBD1 (5 bases). Germline loops: CDR1 SGHAT, CDR2 FQDESV (reference sequence). CDR3 length: 13 amino acids. This CDR3 reads CVSSLDRHQPQHF. CDR3 nucleotides: TGTGTCAGCAGCTTAGACAGACATCAGCCCCAGCATTTT.

Only a few counts were recorded for this clonotype. This chain joins TRBV20-1 and TRBJ2-5; D remains unclear. The germline V gene encodes CDR1 DFQATT and CDR2 SNEGSKA (reference sequence). This CDR3 contains 11 residues. V shed 3 bases and J shed 10 bases, with 12 bases lying between them. CDR3 protein: CSASNQRVQYF. In DNA, the CDR3 is TGCAGTGCTAGTAACCAAAGAGTCCAGTACTTC.

The V and J genes are TRBV6-1 and TRBJ1-6; 9 positions match TRBD1. CDR3 length: 16 amino acids. Trimming at V came to 6 bases and at J to 6 bases, leaving 9 bases not matched to a gene. CDR1 and CDR2 (germline): MNHNS, SASEGT. As DNA, the CDR3 is TGTGCCAGCAGCATTACAGGGGGCGTTTTTAATTCACCCCTCCACTTT. Protein sequence: CASSITGGVFNSPLHF.

This clonotype showed up just a few times. J is TRBJ1-3 and V is TRBV9; maybe TRBD1 (5 bases). The CDR3 extends over 15 amino acids. The V gene lost 3 bases and the J gene lost 0 bases, with 10 bases spanning the gap. Germline lookup yields CDR1 SGDLS and CDR2 YYNGEE. The DNA for the CDR3 is TGTGCCAGCAGCGGGGACCTGGACTCTGGAAACACCATATATTTT. Translated: CASSGDLDSGNTIYF.

The V and J genes are TRBV7-2 and TRBJ1-5, with D possibly being TRBD1 (5 bases). CDR3 length: 14 residues. The germline V gene has CDR1 SGHTA and CDR2 FQGNSA. The ends were cut back, 2 bases at V and 7 bases at J, with 12 bases in the middle. The CDR3 is CASSLQGRTQPQHF. As DNA, the CDR3 is TGTGCCAGCAGCTTACAGGGTCGGACGCAGCCCCAGCATTTT.

This clonotype was seen at least ten times. The chain couples TRBV7-2 to TRBJ1-6, with D tentatively TRBD1 (5 bases). The CDR3 covers 14 residues. Trimming took off 2 bases at V and 8 bases at J, with 10 bases between the two ends. Germline V gives CDR1 SGHTA, CDR2 FQGNSA. The CDR3 loop is CASSLFQGDSPLHF. The CDR3 coding sequence is TGTGCCAGCAGCTTATTTCAGGGAGATTCACCCCTCCACTTT. The full variable domain, in which reference TRBV7-2 and TRBJ1-6 provide the parts outside the CDR3, is GAGVSQSPSNKVTEKGKDVELRCDPISGHTALYWYRQSLGQGLEFLIYFQGNSAPDKSGLPSDRFSAERTGGSVSTLTIQRTQQEDSAVYLCASSLFQGDSPLHFGNGTRLTVT.

The chain has TRBV4-3 and TRBJ2-5, with 7 bases aligning to TRBD2. The CDR3 has 16 residues. Germline V CDR1 and CDR2: LGHNA, YSLEER. With 1 base clipped from V and 2 bases from J, the junction kept 7 bases outside the gene matches. The DNA for the CDR3 is TGCGCCAGCAGCCAAGGGGGCGGGAGAGGGCAAGAGACCCAGTACTTC. It yields the protein CASSQGGGRGQETQYF.

This clonotype showed up many times. The rearrangement joins TRBV24-1 to TRBJ2-1, with D unclear. This CDR3 contains 12 residues. In germline, CDR1 is KGHDR, CDR2 SFDVKD. Deletions cut 1 base from V and 7 bases from J, with 4 bases between. The chain's CDR3 is CATSDFWNEQFF. The CDR3 DNA reads as TGTGCCACCAGTGATTTTTGGAATGAGCAGTTCTTC.

This clonotype turned up a few times. The chain links TRBV11-2 to TRBJ2-5; D is ambiguous. V dropped 7 bases and J dropped 2 bases, with 14 bases sitting between them. CDR3 length equals 14 residues. Germline values: CDR1 SGHAT, CDR2 FQNNGV. CDR3 loop: CASTSLKVQETQYF. CDR3 sequence (DNA): TGTGCCAGCACCTCTCTTAAAGTTCAAGAGACCCAGTACTTC.

This clonotype came up many times. The V gene is TRBV12-3 or TRBV12-4, the J gene TRBJ2-1; unclear D gene. Trimming took 4 bases from V and 6 from J, leaving 10 bases between them. The CDR3 runs to 13 residues. CDR3 nucleotides: TGTGCCAGCAGTTCCCTGGACGTCAATGAGCAGTTCTTC. Translation gives CASSSLDVNEQFF.

This clonotype turned up a few times. This chain joins TRBV28 and TRBJ2-7, with 7 positions matching TRBD1. The CDR3 runs 13 residues. After removal of 7 bases from V and 6 bases from J, the junction contained 9 bases not matched to a gene. Germline-derived CDR1 and CDR2 are MDHEN and SYDVKM. CDR3 amino acids: CASNTYRGGEQYF. CDR3 bases: TGTGCCAGCAATACCTACAGGGGCGGCGAGCAGTACTTC.

This clonotype was seen only a few times. The rearrangement joins TRBV12-3 or TRBV12-4 to TRBJ1-6, with TRBD1 identical over 9 bases. The length of the CDR3 is 15 residues. V shed 3 bases and J 10 bases; nucleotides not matched to a gene: 7. DNA for the CDR3: TGTGCCAGCAGTTTTGGACAGGGGACGGTCTCACCCCTCCACTTT. Protein: CASSFGQGTVSPLHF.

This chain's CDR3 is CATSDPGGKGYNEQFF. The CDR3 DNA sequence: TGTGCCACCAGTGATCCGGGTGGTAAAGGTTACAATGAGCAGTTCTTC. The chain uses TRBV24-1 and TRBJ2-1; no clear D gene. Germline values: CDR1 KGHDR, CDR2 SFDVKD. V was pared by 3 bases and J by 4 bases, with 15 bases between. This CDR3 comprises 16 residues.

There are a few counts of this clonotype. The rearrangement uses TRBV20-1 and TRBJ2-1; D uncertain. The CDR3 spans 14 residues. V was pared by 5 bases and J by 2 bases, with 13 bases between. Per the germline V gene, CDR1 is DFQATT and CDR2 is SNEGSKA (reference sequence). CDR3 protein: CSAEGPAAYNEQFF. DNA of the CDR3: TGCAGTGCTGAAGGGCCAGCTGCCTACAATGAGCAGTTCTTC.

This clonotype was counted many times. V and J are TRBV5-1 and TRBJ2-2; D is unclear. This CDR3 is 13 amino acids long. Germline V gives CDR1 SGHRS, CDR2 YFSETQ. The germline V and J ends were trimmed by 8 bases and 0 bases, with 8 bases remaining between them. CDR3 DNA sequence: TGCGCCAGTTCTCCCGCGAACACCGGGGAGCTGTTTTTT. Its protein product is CASSPANTGELFF. Together with reference TRBV5-1 and TRBJ2-2, the CDR3 gives the full variable domain: KAGVTQTPRYLIKTRGQQVTLSCSPISGHRSVSWYQQTPGQGLQFLFEYFSETQRNKGNFPGRFSGRQFSNSRSEMNVSTLELGDSALYLCASSPANTGELFFGEGSRLTVL.

This clonotype was detected many times. V usage is TRBV20-1 and J usage is TRBJ2-6, with D unresolved. Trimming pared 3 bases from V and 1 base from J, leaving 10 bases between. The length of the CDR3 is 15 residues. The germline gives CDR1 DFQATT, CDR2 SNEGSKA (reference sequence). The CDR3 DNA follows: TGCAGTGCTAGCTGTGTAGAGTCTGGGGCCAACGTCCTGACTTTC. Translation gives CSASCVESGANVLTF.